This T cell receptor beta chain is drawn from a study of T cell responses to AZD1222 COVID-19 vaccine. Regarding the study as a whole: Spike-wide vaccine-associated CD4 TCRs dominated at 160-218 and 743-854.

A remark on this clone: Its antigen is not identified.

Using immunoSEQ multiplex PCR, the repertoire was profiled, and TCRdb retains in-frame clones only, with some absent. The sample has roughly 120,000 clones, over 90% seen once. The CDR3 consists of 15 residues. Germline V gene data show CDR1 as MNHEY and CDR2 as SVGAGI. V shed 6 bases, J shed 2 bases, and the junction held 4 bases outside the gene matches. The TCR originated in an adult who received the AZD1222 COVID-19 vaccine. Sequenced here: peripheral blood, sampled 28 days after the second AZD1222 dose. The chain couples TRBV6-5 to TRBJ2-7; 13 bases match TRBD2. CDR3 nucleotide sequence: TGTGCCAGCAGCACACTAGCGGGAGGGACCTACGAGCAGTACTTC. Its protein is CASSTLAGGTYEQYF.